Below, 14 T cell receptor beta chains from the same sample are listed, as sequenced in a study of blood T cell repertoires in COVID-19. Profiling relied on immunoSEQ multiplex PCR, and the TCRdb table lists in-frame clones only, not all of them. The repertoire includes 120,000 to 150,000 clones, just under 85% of them detected once, and 2.5% to 3% sits in the top ten. Sequences were obtained from peripheral blood. The receptors come from a woman between 40 and 55 years old with active or convalescent COVID-19.

The rearrangement joins TRBV4-3 to TRBJ2-7, with TRBD1 matching over 8 bases. CDR1 and CDR2 (germline): LGHNA, YSLEER. The CDR3 extends over 14 amino acids. The V segment lost 4 bases and the J segment 4 bases; nucleotides outside the gene matches: 6. DNA for the CDR3: TGCGCCAGCAGCCGCGACAGGGGAAAATACGAGCAGTACTTC. Translated, it gives CASSRDRGKYEQYF.

The gene calls are TRBV7-2 and TRBJ1-5, with TRBD1 matching 9 bases. This CDR3 has 17 residues. V lost 4 bases to trimming and J lost 0 bases; unmatched junction nucleotides: 7. The germline V gene has CDR1 SGHTA and CDR2 FQGNSA. The CDR3 bases are TGTGCCAGCAGCTCACAGGGGGCGGGCATTAGCAATCAGCCCCAGCATTTT. Translating it yields CASSSQGAGISNQPQHF.

The chain has TRBV7-9 and TRBJ2-1, with D perhaps TRBD2 (5 bases). V was cut by 4 bases and J by 0 bases, with 10 bases left in between. The V gene's germline CDR1 is SEHNR and CDR2 FQNEAQ (reference sequence). The CDR3 spans 15 residues. DNA of the CDR3: TGTGCCAGCAGCTCTCGAGGGAGCTCCTACAATGAGCAGTTCTTC. Translated: CASSSRGSSYNEQFF.

The genes are TRBV7-9 and TRBJ2-1, with D possibly matching TRBD1 (5 bases). The CDR3 runs to 12 residues. V lost 4 bases and J 8 bases, leaving 9 bases between the germline ends. Germline CDR1 is SEHNR and CDR2 is FQNEAQ (reference sequence). The CDR3 DNA sequence: TGTGCCAGCAGCTCCTCAGGGTATGAGCAGTTCTTC. Residues: CASSSSGYEQFF.

The genes are TRBV30 and TRBJ2-7, with 7 bases aligning to TRBD2. V lost 4 bases to trimming and J lost 2 bases; unmatched junction nucleotides: 8. This CDR3 has 14 amino acids. Germline CDR1 GTSNPN, CDR2 SVGIG (reference sequence). The CDR3 protein is CAWTPLAAAYEQYF. DNA for the CDR3: TGTGCCTGGACACCCCTAGCGGCCGCCTACGAGCAGTACTTC.

This clone appeared once. The chain is built from TRBV27 and TRBJ1-2; TRBD1 matches at 8 bases. The CDR3 is 14 amino acids. J was trimmed by 4 bases and V by 5 bases; bases with no gene match: 6. CDR1 and CDR2 (germline): MNHEY, SMNVEV (reference sequence). Here the CDR3 reads CASSPGQGIYGYTF. As DNA, the CDR3 is TGTGCCAGCAGTCCTGGACAGGGCATCTATGGCTACACCTTC.

This clone was observed a few times. The genes are TRBV4-1 and TRBJ2-1, with D unresolved. The germline V and J ends were trimmed by 2 bases and 4 bases, with 15 bases remaining between them. The CDR3 covers 16 residues. Germline V lookup: CDR1 MGHRA, CDR2 YSYEKL. The CDR3 is CASSQSPQNPYNEQFF. The CDR3 bases are TGCGCCAGCAGCCAATCCCCCCAGAACCCGTACAATGAGCAGTTCTTC.

The chain has TRBV4-3 and TRBJ2-2, with a possible D match to TRBD1 (5 bases). The CDR3 is made up of 18 amino acids. Germline CDR1 reads LGHNA; CDR2 reads YSLEER. Trimming pared 1 base from V and 0 bases from J, leaving 15 bases between. CDR3 bases: TGCGCCAGCAGCCAAGTACCGCAGGGTTCTACGAACACCGGGGAGCTGTTTTTT. Translation gives CASSQVPQGSTNTGELFF.

V and J are TRBV29-1 and TRBJ1-1, with TRBD1 matching 9 bases. V was clipped by 3 bases and J by 3 bases; unmatched bases: 2. The CDR3 totals 13 residues. Germline V lookup: CDR1 SQVTM, CDR2 ANQGSEA. The CDR3 sequence is CSVDDRGDTEAFF. As DNA, the CDR3 is TGCAGCGTTGATGACAGGGGGGACACTGAAGCTTTCTTT.

The gene calls are TRBV5-4 and TRBJ2-1; D not certain. V lost 0 bases and J lost 9, with 16 bases in between. The germline V gene encodes CDR1 SGHNT and CDR2 YYREEE (reference sequence). The CDR3 loop spans 15 amino acids. CDR3 protein: CASSLGYKAKAEQFF. The CDR3 DNA sequence: TGTGCCAGCAGCTTGGGGTACAAAGCGAAGGCTGAGCAGTTCTTC.

The V and J genes are TRBV15 and TRBJ1-5; 7 nucleotides align to TRBD1. The CDR3 runs 17 residues. The J segment lost 4 bases and the V segment lost 3 bases, leaving 12 bases of the junction unmatched. CDR1 LNHNV and CDR2 YYDKDF come from the germline V gene (reference sequence). DNA of the CDR3: TGTGCCACCAGCAGGGGTACCGGGACAGTAAGTAATCAGCCCCAGCATTTT. Protein: CATSRGTGTVSNQPQHF.

The chain employs TRBV4-3 and TRBJ2-1, with 9 bases aligning to TRBD2. Germline loops: CDR1 LGHNA, CDR2 YSLEER. J gave up 9 bases and V 7 bases, and 16 bases lay outside the gene matches. This CDR3 spans 16 amino acids. The CDR3 here is CASKNRGSGRTGEQFF. The CDR3, as DNA: TGCGCCAGCAAAAACAGGGGTAGCGGGAGAACGGGTGAGCAGTTCTTC.

This chain connects TRBV7-2 to TRBJ1-2; 8 bases are shared with TRBD1. J was trimmed by 3 bases and V by 4 bases; bases with no gene match: 7. Germline values: CDR1 SGHTA, CDR2 FQGNSA. The CDR3 is made up of 15 amino acids. CDR3 residues: CASSSKAGGDYGYTF. The CDR3 DNA reads TGTGCCAGCAGCTCAAAGGCAGGGGGCGACTATGGCTACACCTTC.

The J gene is TRBJ1-1, the V gene TRBV3-1 (or the pseudogene TRBV3-2); TRBD1 agrees at 8 bases. Trimming removed 4 bases from V and 4 bases from J; junction bases left unmatched: 5. Germline V gene data show CDR1 as LGHDT and CDR2 as YNNKEL (reference sequence). CDR3 length: 14 amino acids. For the CDR3, the DNA is TGTGCCAGCAGCCTAACAGGGGGGAGCACTGAAGCTTTCTTT. Protein: CASSLTGGSTEAFF.